The 17 T cell receptor beta chains listed next were all sequenced from one sample in a study of identical twins (dated by TCRdb to between 2015 and 2016). Libraries were made using 5' RACE. Sequenced on an Illumina HiSeq 2000. The public reads were reprocessed in TCRdb via fastp at Q25 and MiXCR, keeping in-frame beta chains. Under each unique CDR3 protein, matching rows form one entry showing the most common genes and DNA. The sample records some 710,000 distinct CDR3 sequences, around 6.1% of which are singletons. The biggest ten clones account for approximately 1.6% of the sample. Sequencing input: naive T cells sorted from blood. The sample's cell subset or site label, in plain terms: cells isolated with a human naive T-cell isolation kit. The receptors come from a man younger than 35 in good health.

This chain connects TRBV7-2 to TRBJ2-4; perhaps TRBD2 as D (7 bases). V was shortened by 0 bases and J by 0 bases, with 15 bases between the two germline ends. The CDR3 sequence is 18 residues long. Germline CDR1 reads SGHTA; CDR2 reads FQGNSA. The CDR3 bases are TGTGCCAGCAGCTTAGCGCGTTGGGGGGGCGAAGCCAAAAACATTCAGTACTTC. Its translation: CASSLARWGGEAKNIQYF.

CDR3 sequence (DNA): TGTGCCAGCTCACCACCGGGCGACAGATCCTACAATGAGCAGTTCTTC. Protein sequence: CASSPPGDRSYNEQFF. The rearrangement uses TRBV18 and TRBJ2-1; D is possibly TRBD1 (5 bases). This CDR3 comprises 16 residues. The V gene lost 0 bases and the J gene lost 1 base, with 10 bases spanning the gap. The germline V gene encodes CDR1 KGHSH and CDR2 LQKENI.

This clonotype turned up a few times. CDR3 coding DNA: TGTGCCAGCTCACCCTTTAGCGGGAGGGACACCAAGCAGTTCTTC. Encoded protein: CASSPFSGRDTKQFF. The chain uses TRBV18 and TRBJ2-1, with 11 nucleotides matching TRBD2. Trimming cost V 3 bases and J 11 bases; bases outside gene matches: 9. Germline assignment: CDR1 KGHSH and CDR2 LQKENI. This CDR3 region has 15 residues.

This clonotype was recorded many times. This sequence joins TRBV29-1 and TRBJ2-2; 7 bases fit TRBD1. With V trimmed by 3 bases and J by 6 bases, 4 bases remained unmatched. This CDR3 region has 13 residues. Germline V CDR1 and CDR2: SQVTM, ANQGSEA. CDR3 in DNA: TGCAGCGTTGACCCAGGGACAGCCGGGGAGCTGTTTTTT. This translates into CSVDPGTAGELFF.

This clonotype showed up many times. The CDR3 DNA is TGTGCCAGCAGCGACAGGGGTTCCTACGAGCAGTACTTC. Encoded protein: CASSDRGSYEQYF. The chain employs TRBV6-1 and TRBJ2-7, with 8 nucleotides matching TRBD1. After removal of 6 bases from V and 1 base from J, the junction contained 2 bases not matched to a gene. The CDR3 is made up of 13 amino acids. The germline gives CDR1 MNHNS, CDR2 SASEGT.

CDR3: CASSPKVMGFPGEQYF. The CDR3 region has the DNA TGTGCCAGCAGCCCTAAGGTGATGGGATTTCCAGGAGAGCAGTACTTC. This chain links TRBV9 with TRBJ2-7; D remains ambiguous. Trimming shortened V by 4 bases and J by 7 bases, and 24 bases separated the two germline ends. CDR3 size: 16 residues. Germline CDR1 is SGDLS and CDR2 is YYNGEE.

The rearrangement uses TRBV20-1 and TRBJ2-7, with D possibly being TRBD1 or TRBD2 (5 bases each). There are 19 residues in the CDR3. CDR1 and CDR2 from the germline V gene are DFQATT and SNEGSKA (reference sequence). Trimming pared 2 bases from V and 4 bases from J, leaving 30 bases between. The CDR3 DNA sequence: TGCAGTGCTAGAAACCCCGGTTTATGTCCGAAAGAGGGGCCTTACGAGCAGTACGTC. It yields the protein CSARNPGLCPKEGPYEQYV.

This clonotype was counted between two and nine times. This chain connects TRBV11-2 to TRBJ2-1, with 11 bases lining up with TRBD2. The V and J ends lost 5 bases and 0 bases, in that order; junction bases with no gene match: 3. Germline CDR1 SGHAT, CDR2 FQNNGV. This CDR3 has 16 residues. CDR3 in DNA: TGTGCCAGCAGCACTAGCGGGGGTAGCTCCTACAATGAGCAGTTCTTC. Its protein is CASSTSGGSSYNEQFF.

V usage is TRBV9 and J usage is TRBJ2-7; D gene uncertain. This CDR3 is built from 14 residues. Germline CDR1 is SGDLS and CDR2 is YYNGEE. Trimming cost V 3 bases and J 0 bases, with 10 bases left between them. The CDR3 here is CASSAVQDSYEQYF. DNA of the CDR3: TGTGCCAGCAGCGCGGTCCAAGACTCCTACGAGCAGTACTTC.

This clonotype was seen many times. This rearrangement joins TRBV5-1 to TRBJ2-7, with 8 bases that match TRBD2. Germline V gene data show CDR1 as SGHRS and CDR2 as YFSETQ. Losses at the gene ends were 5 bases for V and 6 bases for J; bases not matched to a gene: 13. The CDR3 consists of 15 residues. The CDR3 nucleotides read TGCGCCAGCAGTAAGCCGAGCGGGAGCCTCTCCGAGCAGTACTTC. Protein sequence: CASSKPSGSLSEQYF.

The sample holds many counts of this clonotype. The chain combines TRBV18 with TRBJ1-1; no clear D. There are 12 residues in the CDR3. Between the trimmed V and J ends, which lost 8 bases and 2 bases, there was a span of 9 bases. The germline V gene has CDR1 KGHSH and CDR2 LQKENI. CDR3 residues: CASSPPNTEAFF. CDR3 coding DNA: TGTGCCAGCAGCCCTCCCAACACTGAAGCTTTCTTT. Based on the CDR3 plus reference TRBV18 and TRBJ1-1, the full variable domain is NAGVMQNPRHLVRRRGQEARLRCSPMKGHSHVYWYRQLPEEGLKFMVYLQKENIIDESGMPKERFSAEFPKEGPSILRIQQVVRGDSAAYFCASSPPNTEAFFGQGTRLTVV.

The sample holds a few counts of this clonotype. The chain carries TRBV20-1 and TRBJ2-7; unclear D gene. The CDR3 spans 10 residues. Trimming stripped 1 base from V and 9 bases from J, with 7 bases between. The germline V gene has CDR1 DFQATT and CDR2 SNEGSKA (reference sequence). CDR3 DNA sequence: TGCAGTGCTAGAGTAGGGTTGCAGTACTTC. Translating gives CSARVGLQYF.

A few counts support this clonotype. The chain links TRBV7-3 to TRBJ2-2; TRBD2 matches at 10 bases. The CDR3 totals 17 residues. V shed 5 bases, J shed 4 bases, and the junction held 10 bases outside the gene matches. Germline CDR1 reads SGHTA; CDR2 reads FQGTGA. The CDR3 reads CASSPLAGATGTGELFF. CDR3 coding DNA: TGTGCCAGCAGCCCCCTAGCGGGAGCAACGGGCACCGGGGAGCTGTTTTTT.

This clonotype has just a few counts. V usage is TRBV14 and J usage is TRBJ2-2; D could derive from TRBD1 or TRBD2 (5 bases each). The V gene's germline CDR1 is SGHDN and CDR2 FVKESK. V shed 4 bases and J shed 7 bases, with 10 bases lying between them. The CDR3 runs 13 residues. The CDR3 sequence: CASSPRGRGELFF. DNA of the CDR3: TGTGCCAGCAGCCCGAGGGGACGCGGGGAGCTGTTTTTT.

This clonotype was found many times. The J gene is TRBJ2-3, the V gene TRBV20-1, with 8 bases fitting TRBD1. The CDR3 spans 17 residues. Losses at the gene ends were 5 bases for V and 0 bases for J; bases not matched to a gene: 13. Germline V gene lookup returns CDR1 DFQATT and CDR2 SNEGSKA (reference sequence). CDR3 sequence: CSALDRGRISSTDTQYF. CDR3 DNA sequence: TGCAGTGCTCTAGACAGGGGCCGGATTAGTAGCACAGATACGCAGTATTTT.

There are many counts of this clonotype. This chain uses TRBV3-1 with TRBJ2-2, with 8 nucleotides matching TRBD1. The CDR3 extends over 15 amino acids. V was pared by 0 bases and J by 6 bases, with 3 bases of the junction left unmatched. CDR1 is LGHDT and CDR2 is YNNKEL in the germline V gene (reference sequence). CDR3 in amino acids: CASSQEGTGPGELFF. The CDR3 DNA sequence: TGTGCCAGCAGCCAAGAAGGGACAGGACCCGGGGAGCTGTTTTTT.

The table lists this clonotype with many counts. This chain's CDR3 is CSARVMVVGTDTQYF. The CDR3 DNA follows: TGCAGTGCTAGAGTCATGGTCGTGGGCACAGATACGCAGTATTTT. V gene TRBV20-1 combines with J gene TRBJ2-3; D not certain. This CDR3 is 15 amino acids long. The V end lost 1 base, the J end lost 1 base, and 12 bases lay between the germline ends. Germline CDR1 reads DFQATT; CDR2 reads SNEGSKA (reference sequence).